Listed below are T cell receptor beta chains from one sample, sequenced in a study of CD8 T cells in Susac syndrome. TCRdb reprocessed the immunoSEQ multiplex PCR reads via MiXCR and lists one record per CDR3 protein. The sample has 120,000 to 150,000 distinct CDR3 sequences; nearly 95% are singletons. The specimen was CD8+ T cells from PBMCs. Every receptor here comes from a human donor in good health. CDR3s include the opening cysteine and the closing phenylalanine or tryptophan. Fields, in order: J gene, D gene, clone size, V gene, CDR3 DNA, CDR3 protein. The D gene is left open where the match is weak. Size is omitted from some rows. Given values are once, few, many or a class for expanded clones.

J gene: TRBJ1-1
D gene: -
clone size: -
V gene: TRBV29-1
CDR3 DNA: TGCAGCGCCCACGTCAACACTGAAGCTTTCTTT
CDR3 protein: CSAHVNTEAFF

J gene: TRBJ2-7
D gene: TRBD2
clone size: -
V gene: TRBV20-1
CDR3 DNA: TGCAGTGCTTTTGGTAGCGGGAGCTACGAGCAGTACTTC
CDR3 protein: CSAFGSGSYEQYF

J gene: TRBJ2-3
D gene: -
clone size: -
V gene: TRBV6-5
CDR3 DNA: TGTGCCAGCCATAGCGCTAGCACAGATACGCAGTATTTT
CDR3 protein: CASHSASTDTQYF

J gene: TRBJ2-3
D gene: -
clone size: -
V gene: TRBV12-3/TRBV12-4
CDR3 DNA: TGTGCCAGCAGTGCAGAGGGGTTCACAGATACGCAGTATTTT
CDR3 protein: CASSAEGFTDTQYF

J gene: TRBJ2-1
D gene: TRBD1
clone size: -
V gene: TRBV11-3
CDR3 DNA: TGTGCCAGCAGCTTGAGGGGACAGGGGCTTCGTACTGAGCAGTTCTTC
CDR3 protein: CASSLRGQGLRTEQFF

J gene: TRBJ2-1
D gene: TRBD2
clone size: -
V gene: TRBV7-9
CDR3 DNA: TGTGCCAGCAGACTCGGGACTAGCGGGAGCAATGAGCAGTTCTTC
CDR3 protein: CASRLGTSGSNEQFF

J gene: TRBJ2-3
D gene: -
clone size: -
V gene: TRBV23-1
CDR3 DNA: TGCGCCAGCAGTCATTATCCGAATACAGGGAGTAGGGACACAGATACGCAGTATTTT
CDR3 protein: CASSHYPNTGSRDTDTQYF

J gene: TRBJ2-7
D gene: -
clone size: -
V gene: TRBV7-8
CDR3 DNA: TGTGCCAGCAGCTTACCCCCCTACGAGCAGTACTTC
CDR3 protein: CASSLPPYEQYF

J gene: TRBJ2-7
D gene: TRBD1
clone size: -
V gene: TRBV27
CDR3 DNA: TGTGCCAGCAGTCTGAACAGGGGGCGCTCCTACGAGCAGTACTTC
CDR3 protein: CASSLNRGRSYEQYF

J gene: TRBJ2-1
D gene: TRBD2
clone size: once
V gene: TRBV27
CDR3 DNA: TGTGCCAGCAGCCAGGGACTAGCGGGAGGGCCGGGGCAGTTCTTC
CDR3 protein: CASSQGLAGGPGQFF

J gene: TRBJ2-7
D gene: -
clone size: -
V gene: TRBV13
CDR3 DNA: TGTGCCAGCAGCCTGTCTGACGGGAGAGGCGAGCAGTACTTC
CDR3 protein: CASSLSDGRGEQYF

J gene: TRBJ2-1
D gene: -
clone size: -
V gene: TRBV25-1
CDR3 DNA: TGTGCCAGCAGTGATCGCAATTACAATGAGCAGTTCTTC
CDR3 protein: CASSDRNYNEQFF

J gene: TRBJ2-1
D gene: -
clone size: -
V gene: TRBV9
CDR3 DNA: TGTGCCAGCAGCGTAGAGGGGGTCGCCTACAATGAGCAGTTCTTC
CDR3 protein: CASSVEGVAYNEQFF

J gene: TRBJ2-1
D gene: TRBD1
clone size: once
V gene: TRBV7-3
CDR3 DNA: TGTGCCAGCAGCCCCTCAGGGGGCGCCTACAATGAGCAGTTCTTC
CDR3 protein: CASSPSGGAYNEQFF

J gene: TRBJ2-5
D gene: -
clone size: -
V gene: TRBV13
CDR3 DNA: TGTGCCAGCAGCTACAAGTCAAACGGGACCCAGTACTTC
CDR3 protein: CASSYKSNGTQYF

J gene: TRBJ2-3
D gene: TRBD2
clone size: -
V gene: TRBV7-9
CDR3 DNA: TGTGCCACCCTAGACGGGCGGGAGGGCCGGTGGACAGATACGCAGTATTTT
CDR3 protein: CATLDGREGRWTDTQYF